This T cell receptor beta chain originates from a study of T cell responses to AZD1222 COVID-19 vaccine. The CDR3 length is 15 residues. Germline-derived CDR1 and CDR2 are MGHRA and YSYEKL. V was trimmed by 0 bases and J by 1 base, leaving 8 bases between them. Study observations and caveats: Repertoire sampling happened only post peak T cell response.

This clone has just a few counts. Antigen unknown. The assay was immunoSEQ multiplex PCR, and TCRdb's table has in-frame clones only and misses some. The repertoire holds approximately 90,000 clones, over 80% seen once, with about 7.5% in the top ten. V usage is TRBV4-1 and J usage is TRBJ2-3, with D unresolved. The sample was peripheral blood, taken on day 0 of AZD1222 vaccination. The sequence derives from an adult in good health. The CDR3 sequence: CASSQESARTDTQYF. The CDR3 nucleotides are TGCGCCAGCAGCCAAGAATCCGCCCGCACAGATACGCAGTATTTT.